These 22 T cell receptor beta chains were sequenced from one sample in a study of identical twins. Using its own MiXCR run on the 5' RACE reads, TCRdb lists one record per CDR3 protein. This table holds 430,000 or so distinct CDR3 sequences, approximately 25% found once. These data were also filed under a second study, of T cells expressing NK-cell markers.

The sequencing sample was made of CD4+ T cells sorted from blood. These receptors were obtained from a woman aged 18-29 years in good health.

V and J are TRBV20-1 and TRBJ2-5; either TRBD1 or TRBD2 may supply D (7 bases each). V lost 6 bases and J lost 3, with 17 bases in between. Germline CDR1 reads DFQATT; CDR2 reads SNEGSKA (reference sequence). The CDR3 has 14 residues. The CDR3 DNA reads TGCAGTGCCCCGGGGGGACAGACAAAAGAGACCCAGTACTTC. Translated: CSAPGGQTKETQYF.

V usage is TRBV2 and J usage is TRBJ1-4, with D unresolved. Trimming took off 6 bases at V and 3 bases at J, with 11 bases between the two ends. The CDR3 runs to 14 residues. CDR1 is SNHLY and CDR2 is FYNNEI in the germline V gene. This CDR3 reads CASRAIIPNEKLFF. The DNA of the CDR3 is TGTGCCAGCAGGGCGATAATTCCTAATGAAAAACTGTTTTTT.

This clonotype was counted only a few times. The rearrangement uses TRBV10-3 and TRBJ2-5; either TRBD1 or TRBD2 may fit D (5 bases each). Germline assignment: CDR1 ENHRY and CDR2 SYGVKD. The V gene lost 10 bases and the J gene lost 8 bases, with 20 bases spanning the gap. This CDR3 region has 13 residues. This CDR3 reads CATRRSVGGTQYF. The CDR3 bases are TGTGCCACCCGGAGGTCTGTTGGGGGTACCCAGTACTTC.

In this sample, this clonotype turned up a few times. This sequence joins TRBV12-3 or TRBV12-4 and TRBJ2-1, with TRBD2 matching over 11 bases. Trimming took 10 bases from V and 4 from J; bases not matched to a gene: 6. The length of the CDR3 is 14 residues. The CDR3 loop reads CATSGTSGYNEQFF. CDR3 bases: TGTGCCACATCCGGGACTAGCGGATACAATGAGCAGTTCTTC.

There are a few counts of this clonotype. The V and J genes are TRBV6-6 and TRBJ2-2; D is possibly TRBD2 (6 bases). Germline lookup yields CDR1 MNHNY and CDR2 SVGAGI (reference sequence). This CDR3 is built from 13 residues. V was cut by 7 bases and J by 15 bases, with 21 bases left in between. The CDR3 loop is CASKGGNTGVLFF. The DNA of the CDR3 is TGTGCCAGCAAAGGAGGGAACACCGGGGTGTTGTTTTTT.

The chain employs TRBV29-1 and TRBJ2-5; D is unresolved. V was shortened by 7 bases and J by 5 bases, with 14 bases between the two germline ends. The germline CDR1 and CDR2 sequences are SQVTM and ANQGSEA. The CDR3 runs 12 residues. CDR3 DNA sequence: TGCAGCGGAAAGGGCATAGATGAGACCCAGTACTTC. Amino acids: CSGKGIDETQYF. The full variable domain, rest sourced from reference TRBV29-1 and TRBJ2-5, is SAVISQKPSRDICQRGTSLTIQCQVDSQVTMMFWYRQQPGQSLTLIATANQGSEATYESGFVIDKFPISRPNLTFSTLTVSNMSPEDSSIYLCSGKGIDETQYFGPGTRLLVL.

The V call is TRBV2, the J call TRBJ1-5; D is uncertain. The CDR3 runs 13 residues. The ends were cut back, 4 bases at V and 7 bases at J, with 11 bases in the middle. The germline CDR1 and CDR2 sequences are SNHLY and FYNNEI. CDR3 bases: TGTGCCAGCAGTGGAGAGACCGGGCAGCCCCAGCATTTT. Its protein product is CASSGETGQPQHF. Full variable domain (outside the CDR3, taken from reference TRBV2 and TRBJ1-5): EPEVTQTPSHQVTQMGQEVILRCVPISNHLYFYWYRQILGQKVEFLVSFYNNEISEKSEIFDDQFSVERPDGSNFTLKIRSTKLEDSAMYFCASSGETGQPQHFGDGTRLSIL.

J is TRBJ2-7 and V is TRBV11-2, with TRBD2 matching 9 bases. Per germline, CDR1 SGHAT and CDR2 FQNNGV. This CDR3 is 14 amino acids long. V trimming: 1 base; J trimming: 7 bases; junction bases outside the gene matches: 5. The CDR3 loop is CASSLARGGLEQYF. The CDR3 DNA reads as TGTGCCAGCAGCTTAGCGCGGGGGGGACTTGAGCAGTACTTC.

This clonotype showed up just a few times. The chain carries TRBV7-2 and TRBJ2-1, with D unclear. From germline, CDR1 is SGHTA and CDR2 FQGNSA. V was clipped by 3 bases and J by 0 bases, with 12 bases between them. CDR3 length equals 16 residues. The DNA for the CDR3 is TGTGCCAGCAGCTTTTTGCCTGGCAGCTCCTACAATGAGCAGTTCTTC. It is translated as CASSFLPGSSYNEQFF.

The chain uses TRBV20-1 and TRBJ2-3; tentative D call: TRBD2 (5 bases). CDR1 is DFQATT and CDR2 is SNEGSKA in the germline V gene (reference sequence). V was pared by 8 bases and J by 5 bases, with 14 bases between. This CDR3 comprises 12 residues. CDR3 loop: CSTKEGRDTQYF. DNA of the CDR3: TGCAGTACCAAAGAGGGTAGAGATACGCAGTATTTT.

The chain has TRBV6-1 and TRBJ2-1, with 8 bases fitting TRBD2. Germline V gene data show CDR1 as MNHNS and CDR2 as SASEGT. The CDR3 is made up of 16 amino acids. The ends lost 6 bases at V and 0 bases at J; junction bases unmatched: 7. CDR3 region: CASRSEAGGSYNEQFF. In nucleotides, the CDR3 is TGTGCCAGCAGATCTGAGGCGGGAGGCTCCTACAATGAGCAGTTCTTC.

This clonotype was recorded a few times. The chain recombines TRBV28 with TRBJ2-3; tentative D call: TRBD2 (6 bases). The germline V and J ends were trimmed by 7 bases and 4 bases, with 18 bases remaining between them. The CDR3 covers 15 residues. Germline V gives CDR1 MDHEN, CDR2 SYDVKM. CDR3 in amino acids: CASNSFGRKADTQYF. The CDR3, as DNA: TGTGCCAGCAACTCCTTTGGGAGGAAGGCAGATACGCAGTATTTT.

Written as DNA, the CDR3 is TGCGCCAGCAGCCAGGGAAACCTACAGGGGGCGAACACCGGGGAGCTGTTTTTT. Its translation: CASSQGNLQGANTGELFF. The rearrangement joins TRBV4-3 to TRBJ2-2; 8 nucleotides align to TRBD1. CDR3 length: 18 amino acids. After removal of 3 bases from V and 0 bases from J, the junction contained 9 bases not matched to a gene. CDR1 is LGHNA and CDR2 is YSLEER in the germline V gene.

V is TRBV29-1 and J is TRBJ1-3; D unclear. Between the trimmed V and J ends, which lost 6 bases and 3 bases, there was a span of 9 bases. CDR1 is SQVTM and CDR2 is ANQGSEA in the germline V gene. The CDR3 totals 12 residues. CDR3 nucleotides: TGCAGCGTCAACGGAGGTGGAAACACCATATATTTT. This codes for CSVNGGGNTIYF.

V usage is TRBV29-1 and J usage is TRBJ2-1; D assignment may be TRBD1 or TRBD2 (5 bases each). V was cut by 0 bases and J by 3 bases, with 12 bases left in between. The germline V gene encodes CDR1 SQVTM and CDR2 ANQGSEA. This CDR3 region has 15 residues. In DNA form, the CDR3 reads TGCAGCGTTGAAGAAGGTGGGACCCGCTACAATGAGCAGTTCTTC. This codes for CSVEEGGTRYNEQFF.

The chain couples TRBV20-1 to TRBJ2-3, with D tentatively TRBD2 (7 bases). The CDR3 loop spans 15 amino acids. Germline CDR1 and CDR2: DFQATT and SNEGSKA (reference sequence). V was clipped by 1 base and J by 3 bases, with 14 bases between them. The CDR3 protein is CSARVRGGPTDTQYF. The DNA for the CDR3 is TGCAGTGCTAGAGTGAGGGGGGGGCCGACAGATACGCAGTATTTT.

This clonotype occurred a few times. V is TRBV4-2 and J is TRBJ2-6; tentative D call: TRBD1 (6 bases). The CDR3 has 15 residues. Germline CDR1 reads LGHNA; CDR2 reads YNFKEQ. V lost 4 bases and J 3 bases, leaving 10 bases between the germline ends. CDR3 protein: CASSRQGNGANVLTF. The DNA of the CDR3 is TGTGCCAGCAGCCGTCAGGGGAATGGGGCCAACGTCCTGACTTTC.

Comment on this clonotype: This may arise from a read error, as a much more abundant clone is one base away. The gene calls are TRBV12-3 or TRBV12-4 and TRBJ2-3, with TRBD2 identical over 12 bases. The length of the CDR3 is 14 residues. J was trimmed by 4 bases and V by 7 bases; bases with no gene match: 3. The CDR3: CASNRLAGADTQYF. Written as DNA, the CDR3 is TGTGCCAGCAACCGACTAGCGGGAGCAGATACGCAGTATTTT.

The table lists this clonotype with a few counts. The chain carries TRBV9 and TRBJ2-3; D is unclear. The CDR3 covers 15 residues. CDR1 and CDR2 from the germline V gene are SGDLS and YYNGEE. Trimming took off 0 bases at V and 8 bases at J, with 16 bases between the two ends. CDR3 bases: TGTGCCAGCAGCGTAGTCGGTGCCCCTGTTGGTACGCAGTATTTT. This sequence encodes CASSVVGAPVGTQYF.

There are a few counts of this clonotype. CDR3 protein: CSAKGRSYEQYF. CDR3 sequence (DNA): TGCAGTGCTAAGGGCCGCTCCTACGAGCAGTACTTC. This chain uses TRBV20-1 with TRBJ2-7; D unclear. The CDR3 spans 12 residues. Trimming stripped 4 bases from V and 0 bases from J, with 7 bases between. Per germline, CDR1 DFQATT and CDR2 SNEGSKA (reference sequence).

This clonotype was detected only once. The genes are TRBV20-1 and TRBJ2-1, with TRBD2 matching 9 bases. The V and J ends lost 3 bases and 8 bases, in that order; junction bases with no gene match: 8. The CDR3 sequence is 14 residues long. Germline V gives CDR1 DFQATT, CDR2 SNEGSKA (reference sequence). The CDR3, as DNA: TGCAGTGCTAGTCCTCTTAGCGGGAGTTATGAGCAGTTCTTC. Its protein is CSASPLSGSYEQFF.

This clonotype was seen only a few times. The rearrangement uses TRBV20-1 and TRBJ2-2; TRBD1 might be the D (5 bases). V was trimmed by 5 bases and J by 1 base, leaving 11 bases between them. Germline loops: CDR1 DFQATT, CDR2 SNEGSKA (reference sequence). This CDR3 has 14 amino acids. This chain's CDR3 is CSAGARKNTGELFF. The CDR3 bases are TGCAGTGCTGGGGCCCGGAAGAACACCGGGGAGCTGTTTTTT.